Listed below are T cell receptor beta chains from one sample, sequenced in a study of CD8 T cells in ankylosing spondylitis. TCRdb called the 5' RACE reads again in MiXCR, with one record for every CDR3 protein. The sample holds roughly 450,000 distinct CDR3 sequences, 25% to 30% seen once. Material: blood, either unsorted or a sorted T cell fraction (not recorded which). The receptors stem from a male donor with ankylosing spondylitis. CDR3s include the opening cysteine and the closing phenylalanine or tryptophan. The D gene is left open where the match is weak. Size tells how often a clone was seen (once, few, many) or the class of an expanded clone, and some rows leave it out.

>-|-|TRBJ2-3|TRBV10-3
TGTGCCATCAGTGATCCCCAGGGCCCGGGGAATACGCAGTATTTT
CAISDPQGPGNTQYF
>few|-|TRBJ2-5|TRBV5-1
TGCGCCAGCAGCTTGGTTGCAGACCAAGAGACCCAGTACTTC
CASSLVADQETQYF
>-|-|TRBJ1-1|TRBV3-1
TGTGCCAGCACCCAAGGGAACACTGAAGCTTTCTTT
CASTQGNTEAFF
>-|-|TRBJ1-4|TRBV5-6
TGTGCCAGCAGCTACCTAGGAACCGGGACCGCTAATGAAAAACTGTTTTTT
CASSYLGTGTANEKLFF
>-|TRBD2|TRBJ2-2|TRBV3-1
TGTGCCAGCAGCCAAGGGACTAGCGGGAGTCGAGGGGAGCTGTTTTTT
CASSQGTSGSRGELFF
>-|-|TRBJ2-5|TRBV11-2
TGTGCCAGCAGCTTGCCACAGGGGGGGTTGTACTTC
CASSLPQGGLYF
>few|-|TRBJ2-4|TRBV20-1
TGCAGTGCTAGACAGGGGTTTCAGTACTTC
CSARQGFQYF
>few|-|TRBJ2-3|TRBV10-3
TGTGCCATCAGTGAGTCTTCCGGATCAGATACGCAGTATTTT
CAISESSGSDTQYF
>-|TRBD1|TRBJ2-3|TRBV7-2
TGTGCCAGCAGCCCGACAGGGCTACGCACAGATACGCAGTATTTT
CASSPTGLRTDTQYF
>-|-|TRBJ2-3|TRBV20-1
TGCAGTGCCCTTTTGTGGGCCAGAGATACGCAGTATTTT
CSALLWARDTQYF
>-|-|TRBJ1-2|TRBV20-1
TGCAGTGCTAGAGATCCCCCTTCAGTCGCCTATGGCTACACCTTC
CSARDPPSVAYGYTF
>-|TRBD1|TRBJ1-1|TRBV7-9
TGTGCCAGCAGCTTCGAGCTACAGGGGTCTCAAGCTTTCTTT
CASSFELQGSQAFF
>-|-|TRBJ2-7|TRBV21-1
TGTGCCAGCAGCAAAGCGGGGACGGGCTACGAGCAGTACTTC
CASSKAGTGYEQYF
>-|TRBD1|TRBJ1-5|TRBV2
TGTGCCAGCAGTGTTTGGCAGGGGGGATTGTTATCTCAGCCCCAGCATTTT
CASSVWQGGLLSQPQHF
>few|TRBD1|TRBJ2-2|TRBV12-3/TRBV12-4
TGTGCCAGCAGTAGGACAGGGGTTGACGGGGAGCTGTTTTTT
CASSRTGVDGELFF
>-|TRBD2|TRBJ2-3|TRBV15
TGTGCCACCAGCAGAGTTGGGGGGAGGGCCGGTACGCAGTATTTT
CATSRVGGRAGTQYF
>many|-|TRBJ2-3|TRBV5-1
TGCGCCAGCAGCTTGGGGTTGACAAACACAGATACGCAGTATTTT
CASSLGLTNTDTQYF
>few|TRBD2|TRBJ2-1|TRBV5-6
TGTGCCAGCAGCTTAGTTCGAGCGGGAGGCAATGAGCAGTTCTTC
CASSLVRAGGNEQFF
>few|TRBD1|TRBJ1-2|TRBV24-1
TGTGCCACCAGTGAAGACAGGGGGGCGGTCGGTAATGGCTACACCTTC
CATSEDRGAVGNGYTF
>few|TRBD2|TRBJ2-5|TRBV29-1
TGCAGCGTTGATACGGGAGGGGGTCGTGGAGAGACCCAGTACTTC
CSVDTGGGRGETQYF
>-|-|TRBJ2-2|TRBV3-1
TGTGCCAGCAGCCAAGGACGGACGGCCACCGGGGAGCTGTTTTTT
CASSQGRTATGELFF
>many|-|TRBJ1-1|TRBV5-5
TGTGCCAGCAGGGTGGGGGACGGACATGAAGCTTTCTTT
CASRVGDGHEAFF
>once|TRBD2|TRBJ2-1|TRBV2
TGTGCCAGCCGGGGACTAGCGGGAGGGTATGAGCAGTTCTTC
CASRGLAGGYEQFF
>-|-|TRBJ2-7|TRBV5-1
TGCGCCACCGGGATCTCGCCAGGGTCCTACGAGCAGTACTTC
CATGISPGSYEQYF
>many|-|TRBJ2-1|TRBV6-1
TGTGCCAGCAGTGAAGTGGAGGGGTCGTTGGATGAGCAGTTCTTC
CASSEVEGSLDEQFF
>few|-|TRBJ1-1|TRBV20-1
TGCAGTGCTAGCCCCCAGGGACTATGGAACACTGAAGCTTTCTTT
CSASPQGLWNTEAFF
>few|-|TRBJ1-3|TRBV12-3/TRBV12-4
TGTGCCAGCAGGGGTCTCAGCCTCTCTGGAAACACCATATATTTT
CASRGLSLSGNTIYF
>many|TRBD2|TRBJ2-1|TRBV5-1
TGCGCCAGCGCCCGGACTAGCGGGAACAATGAGCAGTTCTTC
CASARTSGNNEQFF
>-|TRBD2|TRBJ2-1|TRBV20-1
TGCAGTGCCCCTAGCGGGAGTCGAAATGAGCAGTTCTTC
CSAPSGSRNEQFF
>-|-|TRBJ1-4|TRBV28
TGTGCCAGCCAAGGGGCAGCAACTAATGAAAAACTGTTTTTT
CASQGAATNEKLFF
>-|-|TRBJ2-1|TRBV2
TGTGCCAGCAGTCGAACGGTTCCAAGCCGCTACAATGAGCAGTTCTTC
CASSRTVPSRYNEQFF
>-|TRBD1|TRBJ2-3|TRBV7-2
TGTGCCAGCACCACGGGACAGGGGGCAGGAGATACGCAGTATTTT
CASTTGQGAGDTQYF
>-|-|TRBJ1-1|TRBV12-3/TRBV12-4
TGTGCCAGCATCCAAGTCGAGGGAGTGTGGAACACTGAAGCTTTCTTT
CASIQVEGVWNTEAFF
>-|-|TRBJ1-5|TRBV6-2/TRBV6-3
TGTGCCAGCAGTAGCAGTGACATAAACAATCAGCCCCAGCATTTT
CASSSSDINNQPQHF
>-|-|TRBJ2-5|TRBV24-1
TGTGCCACCAGTGACAGCGGAAATGATGGGGAGACCCAGTACTTC
CATSDSGNDGETQYF
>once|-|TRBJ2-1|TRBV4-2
TGTGCCAGCAGCCAAGAGGGCGGGATACGCGAGCAGTTCTTC
CASSQEGGIREQFF
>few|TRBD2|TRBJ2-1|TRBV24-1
TGTGCCACCAGTGATTTCGGGAGGGCCCACAATGAGCAGTTCTTC
CATSDFGRAHNEQFF